The source of this TCR beta chain is a study of CD8 T cells in Susac syndrome. An input of roughly 0.5 to 1 ug of RNA was subjected to reverse transcription using random hexamers. TCRdb reprocessed the immunoSEQ multiplex PCR reads with MiXCR, giving one entry per CDR3 protein. Of 150,000 to 200,000 distinct CDR3 sequences in the sample, around 93% are singletons; the top ten hold 0.09% to 0.1%. This CDR3 is 15 amino acids long. J lost 2 bases, V lost 2 bases, and 4 bases had no gene match. The germline CDR1 and CDR2 sequences are SGHDT and YYEEEE. The J gene is TRBJ2-5, the V gene TRBV5-6; 9 bases are a match to TRBD2. This TCR was recovered from a human donor with multiple sclerosis. Sequenced sample: CD4+ T cells from PBMCs. The CDR3 loop reads CASSLSGRRQETQYF. The CDR3 region has the DNA TGTGCCAGCAGCTTAAGCGGGAGGAGGCAAGAGACCCAGTACTTC.